A selection of T cell receptor beta chains follows, all from one sample in a study of identical twins. TCRdb re-analysed the 5' RACE reads in MiXCR, keeping a single row per CDR3 protein. This table has under 350,000 distinct CDR3 sequences, 9.5% appearing once. The same sample was also studied in work on yellow fever vaccine responses in identical twins.

The specimen was CD8+ T cells sorted from blood. These receptors were taken from a woman aged 18-29 years in good health. Both conserved end residues are part of each CDR3. The D gene is left open where the match is weak. Size values are once, few and many counts, or a class for expanded clones, and some rows have none.

d_call	clone_size	v_call	j_call	cdr3_nt	cdr3_aa
TRBD1	many	TRBV6-5	TRBJ2-7	TGTGCCAGCAGTTCCAGGGGGGACAGGTACTACGAGCAGTACTTC	CASSSRGDRYYEQYF
-	many	TRBV28	TRBJ2-5	TGTGCCAGCAGCCCCCGGATTTCCCAAGAGACCCAGTACTTC	CASSPRISQETQYF
TRBD1	many	TRBV4-3	TRBJ1-3	TGCGCCAGCAGCCAAGATAGCCAGGGGGCCGCCGGAAACACCATATATTTT	CASSQDSQGAAGNTIYF
TRBD2	-	TRBV7-3	TRBJ2-3	TGTGCCAGCGGGGCGGGGGGGGCCTCAGGTACGCAGTATTTT	CASGAGGASGTQYF
-	-	TRBV6-4	TRBJ2-3	TGTGCCAGCAGTGACTCTGGGGGAACAGATACGCAGTATTTT	CASSDSGGTDTQYF
TRBD2	few	TRBV5-1	TRBJ2-1	TGCGCCAGCAGCCTCCGGGTAGCGGGGGACAATGAGCAGTTCTTC	CASSLRVAGDNEQFF
TRBD1	many	TRBV20-1	TRBJ2-7	TGCAGTGCTAGAGATCCCGACAGGGGGATCGACGCTGGGGAGCAGTACTTC	CSARDPDRGIDAGEQYF
-	few	TRBV4-3	TRBJ2-7	TGCGCCAGCAGCCAAGAAATGACCAACGAGCAGTACTTC	CASSQEMTNEQYF
-	few	TRBV29-1	TRBJ2-7	TGCAGCGTCCCGGGGGTTAACTACGAGCAGTACTTC	CSVPGVNYEQYF
-	many	TRBV27	TRBJ2-1	TGTGCCAGCAGCTGGGGGGAGGTCTCCTACAATGAGCAGTTCTTC	CASSWGEVSYNEQFF
-	-	TRBV25-1	TRBJ2-7	TGTGCCAGCACTATGTACGGTGCGGACGAGCAGTACTTC	CASTMYGADEQYF
TRBD1	many	TRBV12-3/TRBV12-4	TRBJ1-1	TGTGCCAGCAGCCCGGGACAGGGGGCAGCTTTCTTT	CASSPGQGAAFF
TRBD2	many	TRBV15	TRBJ2-7	TGTGCCACCAGCTGGGGGGGCTACGAGCAGTACTTC	CATSWGGYEQYF
-	many	TRBV29-1	TRBJ1-1	TGCAGCGTTGAACAGGGTTACAACACTGAAGCTTTCTTT	CSVEQGYNTEAFF
-	many	TRBV28	TRBJ2-7	TGTGCCAGCAGTTTTATGCGAAACTCCTACGAGCAGTACTTC	CASSFMRNSYEQYF
-	few	TRBV11-2	TRBJ2-3	TGTGCCAGCAGCTCGGGACACGAGAGCTACACAGATACGCAGTATTTT	CASSSGHESYTDTQYF